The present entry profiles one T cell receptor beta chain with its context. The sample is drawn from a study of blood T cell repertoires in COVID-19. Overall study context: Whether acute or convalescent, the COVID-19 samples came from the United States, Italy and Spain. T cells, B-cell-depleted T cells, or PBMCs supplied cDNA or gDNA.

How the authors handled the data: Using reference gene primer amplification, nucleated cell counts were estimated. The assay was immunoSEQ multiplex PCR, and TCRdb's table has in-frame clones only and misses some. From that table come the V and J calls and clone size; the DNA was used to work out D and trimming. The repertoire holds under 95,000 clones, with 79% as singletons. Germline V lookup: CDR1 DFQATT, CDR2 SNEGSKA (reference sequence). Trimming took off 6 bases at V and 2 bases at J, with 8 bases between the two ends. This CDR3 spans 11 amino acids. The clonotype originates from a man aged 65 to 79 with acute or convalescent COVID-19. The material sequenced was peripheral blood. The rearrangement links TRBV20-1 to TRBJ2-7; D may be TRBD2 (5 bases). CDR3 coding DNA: TGCAGTGCCACGGGGACCTACGAGCAGTACTTC. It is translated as CSATGTYEQYF.